Shown below are 28 T cell receptor beta chains from a single sample sequenced in a study of immune aging and cytomegalovirus after organ transplant (dated by TCRdb to the early 2020s). Library preparation was by single-cell sequencing. TCRdb records Illumina NovaSeq 6000 as the sequencer. For cell capture and library preparation, the team used the BD Rhapsody Targeted mRNA and AbSeq Reagent Kit in a microwell format. Starting from the raw public reads, TCRdb applied fastp trimming at Q25, assembled clones with MiXCR and retained in-frame beta chains. Identical CDR3 proteins give one entry, which carries the most common genes and DNA. For this sample the table gives 20,000 to 25,000 distinct CDR3 sequences, of which 35% to 40% were detected only once. The ten largest clonotypes hold less than 30% of the sample. The sample's time point label, in plain terms: five sample-tagged time points from pre-transplant (day -1) to day 368 post-transplant, pooled.

The antigens of these receptors remain unknown. Sequenced material: CMV peptide-activated CD4+ and CD8+ T cells sorted from blood, taken at five time points, pooled. The sample's cell subset or site label, in plain terms: sorted CD8+CD137+ and CD4+CD154+ T cells after 11 to 13 h CMV IE-1 peptide stimulation. Receptors were obtained from a female donor who had a heart transplant and CMV viremia.

As DNA, the CDR3 is TGCGCCAGCAGTGATCCCGGGACACAGGTGACCCAGTACTTC. It translates to CASSDPGTQVTQYF. The chain recombines TRBV10-1 with TRBJ2-5, with D maybe TRBD1 (6 bases). The CDR3 loop spans 14 amino acids. Germline V gene lookup returns CDR1 WNHNN and CDR2 SYGVQD (reference sequence). V lost 3 bases and J 7 bases, leaving 15 bases between the germline ends.

There are a few counts of this clonotype. The chain is built from TRBV3-1 and TRBJ2-3, with 12 bases lining up with TRBD2. This CDR3 is 16 amino acids long. After removal of 3 bases from V and 5 bases from J, the junction contained 6 bases not matched to a gene. Looked up from germline, CDR1 is LGHDT and CDR2 is YNNKEL (reference sequence). The CDR3 protein is CASSQGTSGRRDTQYF. The CDR3 coding sequence is TGTGCCAGCAGCCAGGGGACTAGCGGGCGCCGAGATACGCAGTATTTT.

Comments on this clonotype: This CDR3 fails to terminate in the conserved phenylalanine or tryptophan, so it likely reflects a read error. The rearrangement uses TRBV3-1 and TRBJ1-1; D unclear. CDR3 length: 12 amino acids. CDR1 and CDR2 (germline): LGHDT, YNNKEL (reference sequence). CDR3 sequence reads: CVSSPLNTEAFL. For the CDR3, the DNA is TGTGTCAGCAGCCCCTTGAACACTGAAGCTTTCCTT.

The rearrangement uses TRBV29-1 and TRBJ2-7; D possibly corresponds to TRBD1 (6 bases). The CDR3 length is 13 residues. Germline CDR1 and CDR2: SQVTM and ANQGSEA. With 6 bases removed from V and 0 bases from J, the gap between germline ends came to 12 bases. In DNA form, the CDR3 reads TGCAGCGTCGGGACACTAAACTCCTACGAGCAGTACTTC. This codes for CSVGTLNSYEQYF.

This clonotype was recorded only once. One junction end disagrees with the germline gene, perhaps due to a read error. This chain links TRBV4-3 with TRBJ2-5, with 8 bases aligning to TRBD1. Germline V gene lookup returns CDR1 LGHNA and CDR2 YSLEER. The CDR3 is 15 residues long. The CDR3, as DNA: TGCGCCAGCAGCCAAGCGCCAGGGGGCCAAGAGTCCCAGTACTTC. Residues: CASSQAPGGQESQYF.

The rearrangement uses TRBV7-3 and TRBJ1-2, with D unresolved. Per the germline V gene, CDR1 is SGHTA and CDR2 is FQGTGA. V gave up 0 bases and J gave up 2 bases, with 10 bases separating them. The CDR3 runs to 15 residues. CDR3 sequence reads: CASSLTPDSNYGYTF. CDR3 coding DNA: TGTGCCAGCAGCTTAACACCAGACTCAAACTATGGCTACACCTTC.

In this sample, this clonotype is medium-sized. The CDR3 region is CASSVATTGGDGYTF. CDR3 DNA sequence: TGTGCCAGCAGCGTAGCTACGACAGGGGGCGATGGCTACACCTTC. The chain is built from TRBV9 and TRBJ1-2; 10 positions match TRBD1. Germline lookup yields CDR1 SGDLS and CDR2 YYNGEE. The CDR3 loop spans 15 amino acids. The junction had 5 bases not matched to a gene; V was cut back by 0 bases and J by 6 bases.

This clonotype has just one count. The chain employs TRBV11-2 and TRBJ1-4, with D hard to call. V was trimmed by 5 bases and J by 8 bases, leaving 15 bases between them. The length of the CDR3 is 14 residues. CDR1 is SGHAT, CDR2 FQNNGV, per germline. CDR3 nucleotide sequence: TGTGCCAGCAGCGCACCCGGGAGTAAGGAAAAACTGTTTTTT. Translating it yields CASSAPGSKEKLFF.

The rearrangement uses TRBV12-3 or TRBV12-4 and TRBJ2-7, with D tentatively TRBD1 (6 bases). V was pared by 4 bases and J by 7 bases, with 14 bases between. The CDR3 extends over 13 amino acids. The CDR3 loop reads CASSSITGREQYF. The DNA of the CDR3 is TGTGCCAGCAGTTCCATAACAGGGCGGGAGCAGTACTTC.

The chain recombines TRBV7-2 with TRBJ2-7; 7 nucleotides align to TRBD2. This CDR3 spans 15 amino acids. Trimming took 2 bases from V and 4 from J; bases not matched to a gene: 8. The germline CDR1 and CDR2 sequences are SGHTA and FQGNSA. CDR3: CASSLRSGGYYEQYF. CDR3 sequence (DNA): TGTGCCAGCAGCTTAAGGTCGGGAGGTTATTACGAGCAGTACTTC.

V usage is TRBV28 and J usage is TRBJ2-7; a weak D match, TRBD1 (6 bases). With 7 bases removed from V and 2 bases from J, the gap between germline ends came to 18 bases. The CDR3 loop spans 15 amino acids. Germline CDR1 MDHEN, CDR2 SYDVKM. CDR3 protein: CASTAQAQGAYEQYF. As DNA, the CDR3 is TGTGCCAGCACCGCACAAGCACAGGGCGCCTACGAGCAGTACTTC. The full variable domain, its missing parts supplied by reference TRBV28 and TRBJ2-7, is DVKVTQSSRYLVKRTGEKVFLECVQDMDHENMFWYRQDPGLGLRLIYFSYDVKMKEKGDIPEGYSVSREKKERFSLILESASTNQTSMYLCASTAQAQGAYEQYFGPGTRLTVT.

There are many counts of this clonotype. Just one base apart from a much larger clone, this may be a read error. The chain carries TRBV24-1 and TRBJ2-5; no clear D gene. In germline, CDR1 is KGHDR, CDR2 SFDVKD. Trimming cost V 2 bases and J 1 base, with 7 bases left between them. CDR3 length equals 14 residues. In nucleotides, the CDR3 is TGTGCCACCAGTGATTCGGGCGGCCAAGAGACCCAGTACTTC. This gives the protein CATSDSGGQETQYF.

This clonotype qualifies as medium-sized. The CDR3 DNA reads TGTGCCAGCAGCCTTAGTTTGGACAGGGGTTCTCCCTACGAGCAGTACTTC. As protein: CASSLSLDRGSPYEQYF. The rearrangement joins TRBV3-1 to TRBJ2-7; 9 bases line up with TRBD1. The CDR3 contains 17 residues. V was clipped by 4 bases and J by 2 bases; unmatched bases: 12. The V gene's germline CDR1 is LGHDT and CDR2 YNNKEL (reference sequence).

The rearrangement links TRBV5-1 to TRBJ2-2; unclear D gene. CDR1 is SGHRS and CDR2 is YFSETQ in the germline V gene. CDR3 length equals 13 residues. V was pared by 1 base and J by 5 bases, with 6 bases between. DNA for the CDR3: TGCGCCAGCAGCTTGTGGGGAACCGGGGAGCTGTTTTTT. Its protein product is CASSLWGTGELFF.

This clonotype showed up just a few times. Given the absence of the conserved phenylalanine or tryptophan at the CDR3 end, a read error is likely. It is unclear where the CDR3 begins or ends on the DNA, so no DNA is shown, and the CDR3 is as TCRdb lists it. The chain joins TRBV27 to TRBJ2-6. Looked up from germline, CDR1 is MNHEY and CDR2 is SMNVEV (reference sequence). The CDR3 adds up to 17 amino acids, both ends counted. The CDR3 region is CASSLLEGGSGANILTV.

The J gene is TRBJ2-2, the V gene TRBV7-3; D gene unclear. Germline V gene data show CDR1 as SGHTA and CDR2 as FQGTGA. V was clipped by 2 bases and J by 1 base, with 8 bases between them. CDR3 size: 15 residues. CDR3 coding DNA: TGTGCCAGCAGCTTAGGCGGTTGGAACACCGGGGAGCTGTTTTTT. It yields the protein CASSLGGWNTGELFF. Filled out from reference TRBV7-3 and TRBJ2-2, the complete variable domain reads GAGVSQTPSNKVTEKGKYVELRCDPISGHTALYWYRQSLGQGPEFLIYFQGTGAADDSGLPNDRFFAVRPEGSVSTLKIQRTERGDSAVYLCASSLGGWNTGELFFGEGSRLTVL.

As to this clonotype: This likely comes from a read error, as the CDR3 has no conserved phenylalanine or tryptophan at its end. The J gene is TRBJ2-7, the V gene TRBV29-1; perhaps TRBD2 as D (5 bases). Germline loops: CDR1 SQVTM, CDR2 ANQGSEA. The CDR3 extends over 13 amino acids. Between the trimmed V and J ends, which lost 0 bases and 6 bases, there was a span of 12 bases. The CDR3 DNA is TGCAGCGTTGAAGACGAGGGTCTCGCCGAGCAGTACTCC. Its translation is CSVEDEGLAEQYS.

This clonotype is medium-sized. The rearrangement joins TRBV10-3 to TRBJ2-7; D perhaps matches TRBD2 (6 bases). Trimming removed 4 bases from V and 3 bases from J, with 7 bases in between. In germline, CDR1 is ENHRY, CDR2 SYGVKD. This CDR3 region has 12 residues. As DNA, the CDR3 is TGTGCCATCAGTGGGGGGGACTACGAGCAGTACTTC. It yields the protein CAISGGDYEQYF.

The chain is built from TRBV5-8 and TRBJ2-3; D gene uncertain. This CDR3 is 15 amino acids long. Deletions cut 3 bases from V and 3 bases from J, with 14 bases between. Germline V lookup: CDR1 SGHTS, CDR2 YDEGEE. CDR3 sequence (DNA): TGTGCCAGCAGCTCCGGAGAGTTGAGGACAGATACGCAGTATTTT. This codes for CASSSGELRTDTQYF.

A remark on this clonotype: Since a much larger clone is just one base distant, this may be a read error. The V gene is TRBV5-1, the J gene TRBJ1-1, with no clear D. The CDR3 runs to 13 residues. Germline CDR1 reads SGHRS; CDR2 reads YFSETQ. Trimming cost V 2 bases and J 3 bases, with 8 bases left between them. The CDR3 DNA reads as TGCGCCAGCAGCTTAGATGGGGACACTGAAGCTTTCTTT. This gives the protein CASSLDGDTEAFF.

This clonotype was counted a few times. This rearrangement joins TRBV20-1 to TRBJ2-7; no clear D gene. V was pared by 7 bases and J by 2 bases, with 6 bases between. The CDR3 loop spans 10 amino acids. The V gene's germline CDR1 is DFQATT and CDR2 SNEGSKA (reference sequence). CDR3 DNA sequence: TGCAGTGTTCATGCCTACGAGCAGTACTTC. Residues: CSVHAYEQYF.

There are many counts of this clonotype. V gene TRBV5-1 combines with J gene TRBJ1-1; D is unclear. Trimming cost V 4 bases and J 6 bases, with 13 bases left between them. Germline V gives CDR1 SGHRS, CDR2 YFSETQ. The CDR3 totals 13 residues. CDR3 sequence reads: CASSTRENAEAFF. The DNA for the CDR3 is TGCGCCAGCAGCACAAGGGAAAATGCTGAAGCTTTCTTT.

This clonotype is labeled medium-sized. The chain recombines TRBV9 with TRBJ2-1; no clear D. Germline V gene sequence: CDR1 SGDLS, CDR2 YYNGEE. Trimming took off 0 bases at V and 0 bases at J, with 10 bases between the two ends. The CDR3 is 16 amino acids. CDR3 protein: CASSVGLMSSYNEQFF. DNA for the CDR3: TGTGCCAGCAGCGTAGGACTGATGAGCTCCTACAATGAGCAGTTCTTC.

The chain couples TRBV7-6 to TRBJ2-5; D may correspond to TRBD1 or TRBD2 (7 bases each). The germline V gene encodes CDR1 SGHVS and CDR2 FNYEAQ. Trimming cost V 3 bases and J 5 bases, with 25 bases left between them. The CDR3 consists of 18 residues. The DNA of the CDR3 is TGTGCCAGCAGCTTGGTCTCCGGGGAGGGGGCTCGGAAGGAGACCCAGTACTTC. Translating it yields CASSLVSGEGARKETQYF.

The V gene is TRBV7-9, the J gene TRBJ1-5, with unresolved D. The V gene's germline CDR1 is SEHNR and CDR2 FQNEAQ (reference sequence). The CDR3 extends over 13 amino acids. The ends were cut back, 3 bases at V and 5 bases at J, with 8 bases in the middle. This CDR3 reads CASSLLGDQPQHF. The CDR3 bases are TGTGCCAGCAGCTTGCTCGGGGATCAGCCCCAGCATTTT.

CDR3 in amino acids: CASSLIDAGRGVANYGYTF. The CDR3 DNA follows: TGTGCCAGCAGTTTAATCGACGCAGGTAGAGGGGTGGCTAACTATGGCTACACCTTC. The rearrangement joins TRBV12-3 or TRBV12-4 to TRBJ1-2, with D perhaps matching TRBD1 (5 bases). The CDR3 extends over 19 amino acids. V lost 2 bases and J 0 bases, leaving 22 bases between the germline ends.

This clonotype was detected many times. A much bigger clone sits one base away, suggesting this may be a read error. This chain connects TRBV20-1 to TRBJ1-2; D perhaps matches TRBD1 (6 bases). Trimming took 0 bases from V and 7 from J, leaving 18 bases between them. This CDR3 has 15 amino acids. Per germline, CDR1 DFQATT and CDR2 SNEGSKA (reference sequence). CDR3 nucleotides: TGCAGTGCTAGAGATCCGGCAGGGGAATACTTTGGCTACACCTTC. Translating gives CSARDPAGEYFGYTF.

This clonotype has a count of ten or more. The chain employs TRBV18 and TRBJ2-7; a possible D gene is TRBD1 (6 bases). Germline CDR1 KGHSH, CDR2 LQKENI. The CDR3 consists of 14 residues. The V and J ends lost 3 bases and 1 base respectively, with 10 bases between them. CDR3 loop: CASSPRGNSYEQYF. The CDR3 DNA reads TGTGCCAGCTCACCTAGGGGGAATTCCTACGAGCAGTACTTC.